These T cell receptor beta chains were read from a single sample in a study of T and B cells in COVID-19 patients. Each CDR3 protein is one row after TCRdb ran MiXCR on the multiplex PCR reads. Of 4,000 to 6,000 distinct CDR3 sequences in the sample, about 20% were seen once. The sequenced material came from blood. The source is a human donor who had recovered from COVID-19. The CDR3 runs from the conserved cysteine through the conserved F or W. The order of the fields is J gene, clone size, D gene, V gene, CDR3 DNA, CDR3 protein. A D gene is named only where the DNA matches it firmly. Size tells how often a clone was seen (once, few, many) or the class of an expanded clone, and some rows leave it out.

TRBJ2-1 few NA TRBV7-2 TGTGCCAGCGCCGTGTTCAGCTCCTACAATGAGCAGTTCTTC CASAVFSSYNEQFF
TRBJ2-7 NA NA TRBV20-1 TGCAGTGTCCCTCAGGCCAGCTCCTACGAGCAGTACTTC CSVPQASSYEQYF
TRBJ1-2 NA NA TRBV5-1 TGCGCCAGCAGAGAAACAGTTGAGTCTGGCTACACCTTC CASRETVESGYTF
TRBJ1-2 medium-sized NA TRBV18 TGTGCCAGCTCACCACCTCAAATCCCAGGCTATGGCTACACCTTC CASSPPQIPGYGYTF
TRBJ1-4 medium-sized NA TRBV15 TGTGCCACCAGCTCCCGGGGGCCAACTAATGAAAAACTGTTTTTT CATSSRGPTNEKLFF
TRBJ2-1 NA NA TRBV5-1 TGCGCCAGCAGCTTGGTTTTGGATGAGCAGTTCTTC CASSLVLDEQFF
TRBJ2-7 NA NA TRBV7-3 TGTGCCAGCAGCCCGACTAGTAACTCCTACGAGCAGTACTTC CASSPTSNSYEQYF
TRBJ2-2 medium-sized NA TRBV5-6 TGTGCCAGCAGCTTAATCGATCGTTGGGAGCTGTTTTTT CASSLIDRWELFF
TRBJ2-1 large NA TRBV11-3 TGTGCCAGCAGCCCCGAAAGAGCAGGGTTAGATGAGCAGTTCTTC CASSPERAGLDEQFF
TRBJ2-1 medium-sized TRBD2 TRBV27 TGTGCCAGCAGGGGGGGAGGGCCCTCGGGAGAGCAGTTCTTC CASRGGGPSGEQFF
TRBJ1-1 few NA TRBV20-1 TGCAGCGCCCTGTACACTGAAGCTTTCTTT CSALYTEAFF
TRBJ1-1 NA NA TRBV5-4 TGTGCCAGCAGCTTAGGATCGCTAAACCTGAACACTGAAGCTTTCTTT CASSLGSLNLNTEAFF
TRBJ2-1 medium-sized NA TRBV27 TGTGCCAGCAGTTTAGACAGCTCTTACAATGAGCAGTTCTTC CASSLDSSYNEQFF
TRBJ1-4 medium-sized NA TRBV6-5 TGTGCCAGCAGTTACCCTCTCTACCCTGCAACTAATGAAAAACTGTTTTTT CASSYPLYPATNEKLFF
TRBJ1-5 medium-sized NA TRBV29-1 TGCAGCGTTCTTACAGGGATCAATCAGCCCCAGCATTTT CSVLTGINQPQHF
TRBJ2-7 few NA TRBV18 TGTGCCAGCTCACCGGAGGAGGCGTTCTCCTACGAGCAGTACTTC CASSPEEAFSYEQYF
TRBJ1-1 few TRBD1 TRBV5-1 TGCGCCAGCAGCTTGAACAGGGGTCTGAACACTGAAGCTTTCTTT CASSLNRGLNTEAFF
TRBJ2-1 few NA TRBV28 TGTGCCAGCAGCTGGGACACCAAGAGTGCCTCCTACAATGAGCAGTTCTTC CASSWDTKSASYNEQFF
TRBJ2-3 medium-sized TRBD2 TRBV19 TGTGCCAGTAGTACCCAAGACGGGAGGCAGTCAGATACGCAGTATTTT CASSTQDGRQSDTQYF
TRBJ1-5 medium-sized NA TRBV19 TGTGCCAGTAGTCATTTGGTAGGGGATCGCAATCAGCCCCAGCATTTT CASSHLVGDRNQPQHF
TRBJ2-4 NA NA TRBV14 TGTGCCAGCAGCTCGTTTGGCACCCAAAACATTCAGTACTTC CASSSFGTQNIQYF
TRBJ2-1 medium-sized NA TRBV6-2/TRBV6-3 TGTGCCAGCAGAAACAGTGCAACTGACTACAATGAGCAGTTCTTC CASRNSATDYNEQFF
TRBJ1-6 medium-sized NA TRBV6-6 TGTGCCAGCGGAGGGGGGCGTAATTCACCCCTCCACTTT CASGGGRNSPLHF
TRBJ2-1 many TRBD1 TRBV7-9 TGTGCCAGCAGCCGGGGGACAGGTGGCGGGTCGGGAGTTCAGTACAATGAGCAGTTCTTC CASSRGTGGGSGVQYNEQFF
TRBJ2-3 medium-sized TRBD2 TRBV30 TGTGCCTGGAGTGGGACACGGACTAGCGGAGTAGGGGGGACGCAGTATTTT CAWSGTRTSGVGGTQYF